This T cell receptor (beta chain) was identified in a study of blood T cell repertoires in COVID-19. Overall study: Sources were T cells, B-cell-depleted T cells, or PBMCs; the material itself was cDNA or gDNA.

The table came from immunoSEQ multiplex PCR; TCRdb's copy has only in-frame clones and leaves some out. The table records hundreds of thousands of clones, almost 85% of them present only once. Regarding this clone: Distinct nucleotide sequences in the sample also encode this CDR3.

Germline lookup yields CDR1 GTSNPN and CDR2 SVGIG (reference sequence). The CDR3 spans 13 residues. The chain joins TRBV30 to TRBJ2-4, with TRBD1 matching over 8 bases. The sequencing input was peripheral blood. The sequence derives from a human donor in a cohort sampled during active COVID-19. The CDR3 DNA reads TGTGCAGGAACAGGGGGTTCCAAAAACATTCAGTACTTC. It is translated as CAGTGGSKNIQYF.